This TCR beta chain appears in the sequencing data of a study of brain T cells in children with intractable seizures (dated by TCRdb to 2020 to 2022). A note on the overall study: Resected brain tissue from 45 to 60 pediatric epilepsy surgery cases was first screened for immune gene transcripts using a NanoString immunology panel. Among the roughly 12 selected surgery cases, eight also had pre-surgery blood sequenced, leaving four with brain tissue only. General study outcomes and caveats: Because sequencing depth was different between pre-surgery and post-surgery blood, clones absent from the pre-surgery sample may reflect undersampling. The patients' HCMV serostatus was not known, and viral specificity was inferred solely from CDR3 sequence similarity.

In the case of this clone: Its antigen is currently not known. No per-base quality is available; no much larger clone lies one base away.

The time point label for this specimen denotes: blood from clinic visit 5 months post-surgery; TSC patient then seizure free. The surgery cases that showed the highest brain T cell transcript signatures were chosen for TCR beta chain sequencing of brain tissue, and of blood when it was available. Before surgery, patients had received at least one anti-epileptic drug. The TCR-sequenced patients were children whose drug-resistant epilepsy was caused by tuberous sclerosis complex, focal cortical dysplasia, Rasmussen encephalitis or hemimegalencephaly. Bulk genomic DNA was isolated from unsorted brain tissue and whole blood using the Monarch genomic DNA purification kit. The immunoSEQ assay was used to generate TCR beta chain sequences from genomic DNA. Per the original workflow: CDR3 sequences not starting with the conserved framework cysteine at position 104 were manually removed. To get clonality, the normalized Shannon's Diversity Index was subtracted from one, giving values from 0 (maximal diversity) to 1 (oligoclonal). To check whether a given CDR3 had different frequencies in two samples, for example brain versus blood, chi-squared comparison-of-proportions tests were used. Public clonotypes were found by searching immuneACCESS, and the VDJdb browser was used to assess similarity to known antiviral clonotypes. The source is immuneACCESS, and TCRdb retained only in-frame sequences with V and J called. Part of the clones is not carried over; for the studies checked, unresolved V genes explain less than half of this, and the remainder is unexplained. The V and J calls and clone size come from that table; D and trimming were worked out from the DNA. Within this sample are under 400,000 clones, with approximately 93% of them counted one time only. The top ten clones comprise around 6% of the sample.

The germline V gene yields KGHSH for CDR1 and LQKENI for CDR2. The CDR3 numbers 16 residues from cysteine through phenylalanine. The DNA shown is the 48-base CDR3, in frame from base 1. V was cut back by 3 bases and J by 6 bases, leaving a gap of 21 bases between them. This receptor was taken from a boy younger than two with tuberous sclerosis and intractable seizures. This sequence uses TRBV18 and TRBJ2-7; the D segment may tentatively be TRBD1 or TRBD2, each giving 5 matched bases. Sequencing was performed on peripheral blood, taken 4 to 5 months after surgery. The CDR3 loop reads CASSPTGTGTNGEQYF. The nucleotides read TGTGCCAGCTCACCTACCGGGACCGGGACGAATGGCGAGCAGTACTTC.